Sequencing of this T cell receptor (beta chain) was carried out in a study of T cells after yellow fever vaccination (dated by TCRdb to about 2019). Study-wide context: Using CD3, CD45RA, CCR7 and CD95 staining, memory subsets (EM, EMRA, CM and Tscm) were sorted on a BD FACS Aria III. Two healthy male donors made up the cohort, one aged 18 to 30 years and the other aged 30 to 40 years. Blood samples were taken at several timepoints before and after primary and secondary immunization, and bulk PBMC replicates and cell subsets were isolated. To follow T-cell clones before and after primary and booster YFV17D yellow fever vaccination, bulk TCR alpha and beta repertoires were sequenced over time. The SMART-Seq v4 Ultra Low Input RNA kit was used to prepare libraries from fractions with low cell numbers. Memory subsets were sorted on days 0, 15 and 45 and at 18 months after primary vaccination, and on days 0, 15 and 45 after the 30-year booster.

Read against the paper, the sample's treatment or condition label means: live attenuated yellow fever vaccine strain. PBMCs were isolated from peripheral blood using a standard Ficoll-Paque protocol. For sorted memory subsets, RNA extraction was done with the RNeasy Micro Kit. The germline V end is reduced by 4 bases and the J end by 3 bases; junction bases left unmatched: 3. The CDR3, from cysteine to phenylalanine, totals 15 residues. Of the read, only the CDR3 DNA is kept; its 45 bases are in frame from base 1. The CDR1 and CDR2 encoded by the germline V gene (reference sequence) are DFQATT and SNEGSKA. Study-level results and caveats: Most clones expanded after primary vaccination were re-detected after the booster (96% of CD4 and approximately 89% of CD8), suggesting broad memory maintenance. The study included only a couple of donors, which limits how far the findings can be generalized. The secondary T-cell response was weaker than the primary response but faster, peaking on day 5 instead of day 15. In the sorted memory subsets on day 0, nearly all of the vaccine-responding clonotypes fell below detection. Computational filtering was required because FACS-sorted repertoires could contain abundant contaminating clonotypes from the bulk population. A small fraction of clonotypes showed up in both the CD4 and CD8 compartments, probably as a result of convergent recombination.

Taking its sample share into account, this clonotype is medium-sized (0.01 to 0.1%). No quality values exist for individual bases; no much larger clone is one base distant. TCR cDNA was made using 5'RACE template switching, a step that added a universal primer site and unique molecular identifiers. Priming for cDNA synthesis came from both the TCR alpha and TCR beta constant segments. Library amplification used two PCR steps, and the second PCR step added sample barcodes and sequencing adapters. Sequencing of libraries was done on Illumina HiSeq 2500 (2x100 bp) or NovaSeq (2x150 bp). Processing in the source paper ran as follows. Reads were demultiplexed and collapsed into UMI consensus sequences with MIGEC, and V(D)J alignment was performed with MiXCR. Vaccine-responding clonotypes were defined with edgeR using replicate PBMC samples, requiring FDR below 0.01 and a log2 fold change above 5 up to day 15. Each bulk clonotype received a CD4 or CD8 identity based on whether the sequenced CD4 or CD8 repertoire contained that clonotype at higher abundance. To estimate how each clone was distributed across memory phenotypes, clonotype frequencies in memory subsets were weighted by FACS-sorted cell numbers. The public reads were reanalyzed by TCRdb: fastp trimming at Q25, MiXCR alignment, in-frame beta chains only. Every entry covers one CDR3 protein and lists the most common genes and DNA from its rows. In this record, the V and J calls reflect TCRdb's handling and not the investigators' own analysis. Recorded for this sample are around 50,000 distinct CDR3 sequences; around 6.4% of them occurred a single time. The top ten constitute under 11% of the sample.

The chain links TRBV20-1 with TRBJ2-7; 16 of the junction bases match TRBD2. The material was PBMCs, either bulk or a sorted T-cell subset (CD4+, CD8+, memory, or dextramer-sorted; not recorded which), obtained 45 days after the yellow fever booster vaccination. The sequence came from a young man who received the YFV17D yellow fever vaccine. For the CDR3, the sequence is CSATGTSGRGYEQYF. The sequenced DNA is TGCAGTGCTACCGGGACTAGCGGGAGGGGCTACGAGCAGTACTTC.